These 24 T cell receptor beta chains came from one sample sequenced in a study of blood T cell repertoires in COVID-19 (TCRdb year 2020). Libraries were prepared through the immunoSEQ multiplex PCR assay. The table was pulled from immuneACCESS by TCRdb, which kept in-frame rearrangements only. Such tables lose some clones; where checked, under half of the loss comes from unresolved V genes, and the rest has no known cause. The sample table lists around 370,000 clones, roughly 90% of them with a count of one. 7.3% of the sample is in the top ten clones. The specimen sequenced was peripheral blood. The receptors derive from a woman in her sixties or seventies with COVID-19, enrolled during active disease.

This rearrangement joins TRBV7-3 to TRBJ2-5; TRBD2 agrees at 11 bases. The CDR3 sequence is 16 residues long. In germline, CDR1 is SGHTA, CDR2 FQGTGA. The V and J ends lost 2 bases and 3 bases, in that order; junction bases with no gene match: 5. The CDR3 spells CASSLVSTSGKETQYF. CDR3 sequence (DNA): TGTGCCAGCAGCTTAGTGTCGACTAGCGGGAAAGAGACCCAGTACTTC.

The chain uses TRBV28 and TRBJ1-2, with D maybe TRBD1 (5 bases). The V and J ends lost 5 bases and 3 bases respectively, with 7 bases between them. Germline V lookup: CDR1 MDHEN, CDR2 SYDVKM. The CDR3 is 12 residues long. The DNA for the CDR3 is TGTGCCAGCAGTGTACAGGACTATGGCTACACCTTC. Translation: CASSVQDYGYTF.

This clone has a handful of counts. This chain's CDR3 is CASSPWGGGTHEQYF. As DNA, the CDR3 is TGTGCCAGCAGCCCATGGGGGGGAGGCACCCACGAGCAGTACTTC. The chain uses TRBV5-4 and TRBJ2-7; 7 nucleotides agree with TRBD2. The V gene's germline CDR1 is SGHNT and CDR2 YYREEE (reference sequence). The V and J ends lost 4 bases and 5 bases, in that order; junction bases with no gene match: 12. The CDR3 has 15 residues.

The chain carries TRBV10-2 and TRBJ2-7; the D gene is possibly TRBD1 (6 bases). Germline assignment: CDR1 WSHSY and CDR2 SAAADI. V was trimmed by 7 bases and J by 2 bases, leaving 15 bases between them. The CDR3 covers 14 residues. The CDR3 DNA sequence: TGCGCCAGCACCCTACGACAGGAAACCTACGAGCAGTACTTC. It translates to CASTLRQETYEQYF.

The chain recombines TRBV2 with TRBJ2-7; no clear D gene. Per germline, CDR1 SNHLY and CDR2 FYNNEI. The CDR3 runs 11 residues. The V gene lost 8 bases and the J gene lost 7 bases, with 12 bases spanning the gap. CDR3 in amino acids: CASAHAGEQYF. The CDR3 nucleotides are TGTGCCAGCGCCCATGCCGGGGAGCAGTACTTC.

V usage is TRBV5-1 and J usage is TRBJ2-3; possibly TRBD2 for D (6 bases). This CDR3 contains 16 residues. V lost 0 bases to trimming and J lost 4 bases, with 15 bases between them. Germline CDR1 is SGHRS and CDR2 is YFSETQ. Here the CDR3 DNA reads TGCGCCAGCAGCTTGGTAGCGGTGGGGGTATCAGATACGCAGTATTTT. This sequence encodes CASSLVAVGVSDTQYF.

The chain recombines TRBV27 with TRBJ1-5; no clear D gene. V was cut by 5 bases and J by 0 bases, with 11 bases left in between. This CDR3 region has 15 residues. Germline CDR1 is MNHEY and CDR2 is SMNVEV (reference sequence). The DNA for the CDR3 is TGTGCCAGCAGTATGCGCCCCCTTAGCAATCAGCCCCAGCATTTT. It encodes CASSMRPLSNQPQHF.

V and J are TRBV7-7 and TRBJ2-1, with TRBD2 matching over 10 bases. The germline V gene has CDR1 SSHAT and CDR2 FNYEAQ (reference sequence). The V and J ends lost 3 bases and 6 bases, in that order; junction bases with no gene match: 5. The CDR3 length is 15 residues. The CDR3: CASSFRLAGANEQFF. The DNA for the CDR3 is TGTGCCAGCAGCTTCCGGCTAGCGGGGGCCAATGAGCAGTTCTTC.

This rearrangement joins TRBV20-1 to TRBJ2-7, with TRBD2 as a possible D gene (6 bases). The germline CDR1 and CDR2 sequences are DFQATT and SNEGSKA (reference sequence). V was pared by 4 bases and J by 7 bases, with 11 bases between. The CDR3 sequence is 11 residues long. The CDR3 bases are TGCAGTGCTAATGGGGCGGGGGAGCAGTACTTC. It is translated as CSANGAGEQYF.

This sequence joins TRBV27 and TRBJ1-1, with 9 positions matching TRBD1. CDR1 is MNHEY and CDR2 is SMNVEV in the germline V gene (reference sequence). This CDR3 comprises 14 residues. Trimming took 6 bases from V and 5 from J; bases not matched to a gene: 7. CDR3: CASSIGTGRTEAFF. The CDR3 DNA reads as TGTGCCAGCAGCATAGGGACAGGGAGGACTGAAGCTTTCTTT.

The J gene is TRBJ2-1, the V gene TRBV12-5, with 10 bases identical to TRBD2. V lost 0 bases to trimming and J lost 7 bases; unmatched junction nucleotides: 6. The CDR3 consists of 16 residues. CDR1 and CDR2 from the germline V gene are LGHNT and FRNRAP. CDR3 region: CASGLVLAGDRNEQFF. The CDR3 nucleotides read TGTGCTAGTGGTTTGGTCCTAGCGGGGGATAGGAATGAGCAGTTCTTC. The full variable domain, completed using reference TRBV12-5 and TRBJ2-1, is DARVTQTPRHKVTEMGQEVTMRCQPILGHNTVFWYRQTMMQGLELLAYFRNRAPLDDSGMPKDRFSAEMPDATLATLKIQPSEPRDSAVYFCASGLVLAGDRNEQFFGPGTRLTVL.

This clone was seen a single time. The chain employs TRBV9 and TRBJ1-2, with TRBD1 matching over 8 bases. CDR1 is SGDLS, CDR2 YYNGEE, per germline. Unmatched junction bases numbered 5, after V lost 3 bases and J lost 7 bases. The CDR3 contains 13 residues. The CDR3 DNA reads TGTGCCAGCAGCGCGACAGACAGGGGTGGCTACACCTTC. Its translation is CASSATDRGGYTF.

To note about this clone: At the DNA level, this CDR3 is encoded by other sequences in the same sample as well. V and J are TRBV7-2 and TRBJ2-7; TRBD2 matches at 8 bases. Germline V gives CDR1 SGHTA, CDR2 FQGNSA. The trim removed 3 bases at V and 7 bases at J, leaving 11 bases unmatched. The CDR3 extends over 15 amino acids. The CDR3 DNA reads TGTGCCAGCAGCTTGGGGCGGGGGGCTTCCTCAGAGCAGTACTTC. As protein: CASSLGRGASSEQYF.

On this clone: The junction shows a germline mismatch at one end, possibly a read error. This rearrangement joins TRBV5-4 to TRBJ2-7; 10 positions agree with TRBD1. The CDR3 contains 13 residues. CDR1 and CDR2 (germline): SGHNT, YYREEE (reference sequence). The CDR3 region is CASRLDRGGEQYF. CDR3 in DNA: TGTGCCAGCAGGTTGGACAGGGGGGGCGAGCAGTACTTC.

The chain links TRBV10-1 to TRBJ2-1; 8 bases fit TRBD1. V was pared by 10 bases and J by 7 bases, with 12 bases of the junction left unmatched. The germline V gene encodes CDR1 WNHNN and CDR2 SYGVQD (reference sequence). This CDR3 is 14 amino acids long. As DNA, the CDR3 is TGCGCCACGACCCCGGGGACAGGAAAAAATGAGCAGTTCTTC. Its translation is CATTPGTGKNEQFF.

This clone showed up just a few times. The chain has TRBV7-9 and TRBJ1-2, with 7 bases that match TRBD1. Germline CDR1 is SEHNR and CDR2 is FQNEAQ (reference sequence). CDR3 length equals 14 residues. Trimming at V came to 5 bases and at J to 6 bases, leaving 9 bases not matched to a gene. CDR3 protein: CASSPTGTEHGYTF. The DNA of the CDR3 is TGTGCCAGCAGCCCTACCGGGACAGAACATGGCTACACCTTC.

This chain uses TRBV5-1 with TRBJ1-5; D is possibly TRBD1 (6 bases). CDR1 SGHRS and CDR2 YFSETQ come from the germline V gene. The CDR3 has 14 residues. Trimming left V 3 bases short and J 3 bases short, with 10 bases between. The CDR3 loop reads CASSSGGPNQPQHF. The CDR3 DNA is TGCGCCAGCAGCTCCGGGGGGCCCAATCAGCCCCAGCATTTT.

This rearrangement joins TRBV13 to TRBJ2-3; D uncertain. The CDR3 loop spans 12 amino acids. V lost 8 bases to trimming and J lost 5 bases, with 11 bases between them. Germline CDR1 is PRHDT and CDR2 is FYEKMQ (reference sequence). CDR3 bases: TGTGCCAGCCGCTCGGAGAAAGATACGCAGTATTTT. This gives the protein CASRSEKDTQYF.

This chain connects TRBV6-1 to TRBJ2-7, with TRBD2 matching 10 bases. J was trimmed by 2 bases and V by 2 bases; bases with no gene match: 6. This CDR3 is 16 amino acids long. The germline V gene has CDR1 MNHNS and CDR2 SASEGT. CDR3 region: CASSEPLAGGAYEQYF. CDR3 DNA sequence: TGTGCCAGCAGTGAACCCTTAGCGGGGGGCGCCTACGAGCAGTACTTC.

This rearrangement joins TRBV19 to TRBJ2-7; TRBD1 might be the D (5 bases). Germline CDR1 is LNHDA and CDR2 is SQIVND (reference sequence). Trimming stripped 4 bases from V and 6 bases from J, with 13 bases between. The CDR3 has 13 amino acids. CDR3 loop: CASSSQGIGEQYF. CDR3 nucleotides: TGTGCCAGTAGTAGCCAGGGAATCGGCGAGCAGTACTTC.

This chain links TRBV4-1 with TRBJ2-2, with D perhaps TRBD1 (6 bases). V lost 3 bases and J lost 5, with 13 bases in between. Germline V gene data show CDR1 as MGHRA and CDR2 as YSYEKL. This CDR3 contains 15 residues. The CDR3 DNA is TGCGCCAGCAGCCAGAGGCAGGGGATTACCGGGGAGCTGTTTTTT. It encodes CASSQRQGITGELFF.

This clone occurred once. The chain employs TRBV10-1 and TRBJ1-5, with a weak D call TRBD1 (5 bases). Germline V gives CDR1 WNHNN, CDR2 SYGVQD (reference sequence). The V end lost 0 bases, the J end lost 9 bases, and 9 bases lay between the germline ends. This CDR3 region has 13 residues. The CDR3, as DNA: TGCGCCAGCAGTGAGTCGGCAGGGCGGCCCCAGCATTTT. Amino acid sequence: CASSESAGRPQHF.

The V and J genes are TRBV5-1 and TRBJ2-7; 7 positions match TRBD2. CDR1 and CDR2 from the germline V gene are SGHRS and YFSETQ. The CDR3 has 15 amino acids. V shed 5 bases and J 1 base; nucleotides not matched to a gene: 9. The CDR3 protein is CASRGLPGGSYEQYF. In nucleotides, the CDR3 is TGCGCCAGCAGGGGTCTCCCCGGGGGGTCCTACGAGCAGTACTTC.

The chain employs TRBV10-3 and TRBJ2-3; D may be TRBD2 (6 bases). The CDR3 spans 14 residues. In germline, CDR1 is ENHRY, CDR2 SYGVKD. Trimming shortened V by 0 bases and J by 4 bases, and 8 bases separated the two germline ends. Here the CDR3 reads CAISESDYADTQYF. Written as DNA, the CDR3 is TGTGCCATCAGTGAGTCGGACTATGCAGATACGCAGTATTTT.